Given below is one T cell receptor (beta chain) in context. The sample belongs to a study of blood T cell repertoires in COVID-19. About the study: Sites in the United States, Italy and Spain provided acute and convalescent COVID-19 samples. PBMCs, B-cell-depleted T cells, or T cells provided the cDNA or gDNA that made up the material.

Original processing methods: The authors estimated nucleated cell counts from reference gene primer amplification. The method was immunoSEQ multiplex PCR; TCRdb's version includes in-frame clones alone and lacks a portion of them. From that table come the V and J calls and clone size; the DNA was used to work out D and trimming. In the table there are 35,000 or so clones, about nine tenths of which are singletons. The CDR3 is 17 amino acids. Germline CDR1 reads SGHAT; CDR2 reads FQDESV (reference sequence). Germline trimming cut 0 bases from V and 1 base from J; bases unmatched to any gene: 8. The origin of this receptor is a man in his 70s with acute or convalescent COVID-19. Sequencing was performed on peripheral blood. The V gene is TRBV11-1, the J gene TRBJ2-7, with 8 bases lining up with TRBD1. For the CDR3, the DNA is TGTGCCAGCAGCTTAGCGGAACCAGACAGGGGATCCTACGAGCAGTACTTC. Encoded protein: CASSLAEPDRGSYEQYF.